The 18 T cell receptor beta chains below were found in one sample sequenced in a study of human T cells and chemical hapten exposure. TCRdb analysed the RACE reads with MiXCR anew, one entry per CDR3 protein. This sample has tens of thousands of distinct CDR3 sequences; approximately 35% occur once, and the top ten carry around 8.9%. The time point denotes: patch test 1, 2 weeks after DPC sensitization. Noted treatment: therapeutic diphenylcyclopropenone sensitization with weekly scalp DPC. The sequenced sample was whole blood, obtained in connection with sensitization to the hapten diphenylcyclopropenone (DPC). Receptors were obtained from a man aged 35 to 55 with alopecia areata. Some clones in this sample may be carry-over from other donors' samples.

This rearrangement joins TRBV9 to TRBJ2-2; D might be TRBD1 (5 bases). Germline V gene sequence: CDR1 SGDLS, CDR2 YYNGEE. V shed 3 bases and J shed 4 bases, with 7 bases lying between them. This CDR3 is built from 13 residues. Here the CDR3 DNA reads TGTGCCAGCAGCGCAGGGTTCACCGGGGAGCTGTTTTTT. It specifies CASSAGFTGELFF.

This chain uses TRBV27 with TRBJ1-6; tentatively, D is TRBD1 (6 bases). Germline CDR1 reads MNHEY; CDR2 reads SMNVEV (reference sequence). The CDR3 loop spans 14 amino acids. Trimming stripped 8 bases from V and 8 bases from J, with 16 bases between. Here the CDR3 reads CASSTGTPDSPLHF. The CDR3 nucleotides read TGTGCCAGCTCAACCGGGACACCCGATTCACCCCTCCACTTT.

V gene TRBV4-1 combines with J gene TRBJ2-5; 7 bases fit TRBD1. V gave up 0 bases and J gave up 5 bases; unmatched junction bases: 9. The CDR3 covers 16 residues. The germline V gene has CDR1 MGHRA and CDR2 YSYEKL. The CDR3 nucleotides are TGCGCCAGCAGCCAAGATCAGAAAGGGGGCATGGAGACCCAGTACTTC. Translating it yields CASSQDQKGGMETQYF.

This chain connects TRBV28 to TRBJ2-5; D not resolved. The CDR3 is made up of 13 amino acids. Trimming removed 3 bases at V and 2 bases at J, with 7 bases between. Germline lookup yields CDR1 MDHEN and CDR2 SYDVKM. The CDR3 protein is CASSFGRQETQYF. CDR3 sequence (DNA): TGTGCCAGCAGTTTCGGGCGGCAAGAGACCCAGTACTTC.

This clonotype was counted a few times. CDR3 nucleotides: TGTGCCAGCGAAGGAGAAGGAAGGGAAAAACTGTTTTTT. Translated, it gives CASEGEGREKLFF. This chain joins TRBV7-9 and TRBJ1-4; the D is unclear. Germline CDR1 and CDR2: SEHNR and FQNEAQ (reference sequence). With 8 bases removed from V and 8 bases from J, the gap between germline ends came to 15 bases. This CDR3 has 13 residues.

This sequence joins TRBV20-1 and TRBJ1-5; D might be TRBD1 (6 bases). The germline V gene has CDR1 DFQATT and CDR2 SNEGSKA (reference sequence). The CDR3 spans 16 residues. Trimming left V 0 bases short and J 4 bases short, with 16 bases between. This chain's CDR3 is CSARDQGPASNQPQHF. As DNA, the CDR3 is TGCAGTGCTAGAGATCAGGGGCCCGCTAGTAATCAGCCCCAGCATTTT.

This clonotype appeared a few times. The rearrangement uses TRBV6-5 and TRBJ2-5, with 10 bases matching TRBD2. V shed 7 bases, J shed 1 base, and the junction held 6 bases outside the gene matches. The CDR3 extends over 15 amino acids. Germline CDR1 and CDR2: MNHEY and SVGAGI. The CDR3 region has the DNA TGTGCCAGCACCAACCGACTAGCGGGCCAAGAGACCCAGTACTTC. The encoded protein is CASTNRLAGQETQYF.

This clonotype came up a few times. The chain employs TRBV7-9 and TRBJ2-1; D remains ambiguous. Trimming cost V 0 bases and J 7 bases, with 7 bases left between them. Looked up from germline, CDR1 is SEHNR and CDR2 is FQNEAQ (reference sequence). The CDR3 sequence is 13 residues long. CDR3 loop: CASSLATENEQFF. Written as DNA, the CDR3 is TGTGCCAGCAGCTTAGCGACTGAAAATGAGCAGTTCTTC.

This rearrangement joins TRBV18 to TRBJ1-4, with D uncertain. The ends were cut back, 6 bases at V and 3 bases at J, with 11 bases in the middle. CDR3 size: 14 residues. CDR1 is KGHSH, CDR2 LQKENI, per germline. In nucleotides, the CDR3 is TGTGCCAGCTCTTATTCCGGGGCTAATGAAAAACTGTTTTTT. Translated, it gives CASSYSGANEKLFF.

This sequence joins TRBV20-1 and TRBJ2-3, with 10 nucleotides matching TRBD2. Looked up from germline, CDR1 is DFQATT and CDR2 is SNEGSKA (reference sequence). There are 15 residues in the CDR3. The trim removed 6 bases at V and 5 bases at J, leaving 11 bases unmatched. The CDR3 DNA follows: TGCAGTGCCGCACCTCTAGCGGGAGTGGTAGATACGCAGTATTTT. This sequence encodes CSAAPLAGVVDTQYF.

This clonotype was detected once. The genes are TRBV5-4 and TRBJ2-3; D may correspond to TRBD1 or TRBD2 (6 bases each). Germline CDR1 reads SGHNT; CDR2 reads YYREEE (reference sequence). This CDR3 has 15 residues. The V and J ends lost 4 bases and 1 base respectively, with 13 bases between them. The CDR3, as DNA: TGTGCCAGCAGCCTCCCGGGGGCTGGCACAGATACGCAGTATTTT. It yields the protein CASSLPGAGTDTQYF. The whole variable domain, filled in from reference TRBV5-4 and TRBJ2-3, reads ETGVTQSPTHLIKTRGQQVTLRCSSQSGHNTVSWYQQALGQGPQFIFQYYREEENGRGNFPPRFSGLQFPNYSSELNVNALELDDSALYLCASSLPGAGTDTQYFGPGTRLTVL.

This clonotype has more than one count but fewer than ten. The chain recombines TRBV6-2 or TRBV6-3 with TRBJ1-5; the D is unclear. The germline V gene encodes CDR1 MNHEY and CDR2 SVGEGT. V was trimmed by 2 bases and J by 1 base, leaving 6 bases between them. The CDR3 length is 14 residues. The CDR3 coding sequence is TGTGCCAGCAGTTACGAAAGGAGCAATCAGCCCCAGCATTTT. It encodes CASSYERSNQPQHF.

V is TRBV9 and J is TRBJ2-1, with TRBD2 matching over 10 bases. The CDR3 totals 16 residues. V shed 3 bases and J 8 bases; nucleotides not matched to a gene: 11. The germline V gene encodes CDR1 SGDLS and CDR2 YYNGEE. DNA for the CDR3: TGTGCCAGCAGCGCCCCTCCTAGCGGGAGTTGGGATGAGCAGTTCTTC. Translating it yields CASSAPPSGSWDEQFF.

The chain is built from TRBV14 and TRBJ2-5; D gene uncertain. The CDR3 runs 14 residues. V was cut by 1 base and J by 5 bases, with 11 bases left in between. CDR1 is SGHDN and CDR2 is FVKESK in the germline V gene. For the CDR3, the DNA is TGTGCCAGCAGCCAAGTTATGCAGACCGAGACCCAGTACTTC. Translating it yields CASSQVMQTETQYF. Full variable domain (remainder filled in from reference TRBV14 and TRBJ2-5): EAGVTQFPSHSVIEKGQTVTLRCDPISGHDNLYWYRRVMGKEIKFLLHFVKESKQDESGMPNNRFLAERTGGTYSTLKVQPAELEDSGVYFCASSQVMQTETQYFGPGTRLLVL.

The chain couples TRBV7-9 to TRBJ2-5, with D perhaps TRBD1 (7 bases). The CDR3 covers 14 residues. The germline V and J ends were trimmed by 3 bases and 2 bases, with 10 bases remaining between them. Germline CDR1 and CDR2: SEHNR and FQNEAQ (reference sequence). CDR3 loop: CASSLAGQQETQYF. The CDR3 DNA follows: TGTGCCAGCAGCTTGGCGGGACAGCAAGAGACCCAGTACTTC.

This clonotype was recorded only once. The rearrangement links TRBV11-3 to TRBJ2-1, with D perhaps TRBD2 (6 bases). CDR1 is SGHNT and CDR2 is YENEEA in the germline V gene. CDR3 size: 15 residues. V lost 1 base and J 8 bases, leaving 15 bases between the germline ends. CDR3 nucleotide sequence: TGTGCCAGCAGCTTAGGCGGGGACCTAATGGATGAGCAGTTCTTC. This sequence encodes CASSLGGDLMDEQFF.

The chain is built from TRBV6-2 or TRBV6-3 and TRBJ2-7; D call uncertain. The V gene's germline CDR1 is MNHEY and CDR2 SVGEGT. Deletions cut 5 bases from V and 4 bases from J, with 6 bases between. This CDR3 is 11 amino acids long. CDR3: CASSNWYEQYF. CDR3 DNA: TGTGCCAGCAGTAACTGGTACGAGCAGTACTTC.

This chain uses TRBV7-2 with TRBJ2-1; TRBD1 might be the D (6 bases). This CDR3 has 14 residues. V was pared by 3 bases and J by 10 bases, with 16 bases between. Looked up from germline, CDR1 is SGHTA and CDR2 is FQGNSA. For the CDR3, the DNA is TGTGCCAGCAGCTTGCTATTGCAGGGGCGCGAGCAGTTCTTC. Its translation: CASSLLLQGREQFF.